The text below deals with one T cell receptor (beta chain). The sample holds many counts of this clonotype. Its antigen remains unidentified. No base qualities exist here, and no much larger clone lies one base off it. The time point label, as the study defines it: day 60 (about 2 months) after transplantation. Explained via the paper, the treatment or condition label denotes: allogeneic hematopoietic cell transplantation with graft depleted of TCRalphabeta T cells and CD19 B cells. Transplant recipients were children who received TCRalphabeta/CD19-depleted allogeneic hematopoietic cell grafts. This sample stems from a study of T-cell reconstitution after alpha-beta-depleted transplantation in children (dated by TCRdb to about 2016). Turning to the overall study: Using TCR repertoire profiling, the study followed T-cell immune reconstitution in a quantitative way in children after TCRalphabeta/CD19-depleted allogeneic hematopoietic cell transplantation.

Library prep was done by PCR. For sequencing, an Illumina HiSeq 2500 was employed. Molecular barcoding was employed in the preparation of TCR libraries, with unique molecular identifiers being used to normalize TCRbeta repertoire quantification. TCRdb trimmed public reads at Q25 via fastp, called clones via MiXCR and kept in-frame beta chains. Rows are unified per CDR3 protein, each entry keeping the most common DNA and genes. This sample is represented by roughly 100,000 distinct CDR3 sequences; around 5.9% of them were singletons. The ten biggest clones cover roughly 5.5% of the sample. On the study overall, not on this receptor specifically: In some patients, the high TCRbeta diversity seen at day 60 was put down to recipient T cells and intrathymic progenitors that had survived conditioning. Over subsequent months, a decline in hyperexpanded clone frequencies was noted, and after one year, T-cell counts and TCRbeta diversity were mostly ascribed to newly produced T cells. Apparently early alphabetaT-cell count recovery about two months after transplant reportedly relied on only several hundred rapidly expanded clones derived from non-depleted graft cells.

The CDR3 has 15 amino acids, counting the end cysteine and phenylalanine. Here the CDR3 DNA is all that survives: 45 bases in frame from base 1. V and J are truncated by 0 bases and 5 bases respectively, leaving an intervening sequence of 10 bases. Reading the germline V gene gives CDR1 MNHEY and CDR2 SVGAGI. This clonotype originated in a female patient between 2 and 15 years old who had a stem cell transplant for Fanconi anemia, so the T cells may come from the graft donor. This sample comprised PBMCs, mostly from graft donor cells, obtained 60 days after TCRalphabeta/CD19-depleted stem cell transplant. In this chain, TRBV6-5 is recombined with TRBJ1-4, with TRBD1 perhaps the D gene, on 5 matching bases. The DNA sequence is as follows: TGTGCCAGCAGTTACTCGGGGCGGATGAATGAAAAACTGTTTTTT. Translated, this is CASSYSGRMNEKLFF.